This T cell receptor (beta chain) is drawn from a study of T-cell memory formation after mild COVID-19. TCRdb re-derived calls from the 5' RACE reads in MiXCR, one entry per CDR3 protein. The table shows hundreds of thousands of distinct CDR3 sequences, with around 22% occurring only once. The CDR3 is 16 amino acids. Trimming left V 1 base short and J 0 bases short, with 10 bases between. Germline V CDR1 and CDR2: LGHNA, YNFKEQ. The receptor's source is an adult woman who had mild COVID-19 (a few samples of this study predate the infection). Cell type and time point are not known. The rearrangement uses TRBV4-2 and TRBJ2-1; D remains ambiguous. The sequenced sample consisted of PBMCs or a T cell subset sorted from them (not recorded which). Here the CDR3 reads CASSQVSGVSYNEQFF. The CDR3 DNA follows: TGTGCCAGCAGCCAAGTGTCGGGTGTCTCCTACAATGAGCAGTTCTTC.